This T cell receptor (beta chain) was sequenced in a study of human T cells and chemical hapten exposure. Study-level results: TCRs at a frequency above 1 in 1000 stayed unchanged with DPC sensitization. Significantly more large CDR3 similarity clusters were formed by expanded TCRs than by controls.

Specified time point: pre-sensitization, week 0. Treatment indicated: therapeutic diphenylcyclopropenone sensitization with weekly scalp DPC. It was unfractionated whole blood from which total RNA was extracted. This clonotype has a handful of counts. The target antigen is unknown. TCRdb re-derived calls from the RACE reads in MiXCR, one entry per CDR3 protein. Among tens of thousands of distinct CDR3 sequences listed, 8.5% to 10% were seen once. Sample: whole blood, taken in connection with sensitization to the hapten diphenylcyclopropenone (DPC). The sequence was collected from a woman aged 25 to 39 with alopecia areata. Some clones in this sample may be carry-over from other donors' samples.

The CDR3 reads CASSLIPLAANEQFF. CDR3 in DNA: TGTGCCAGCAGCTTAATCCCTCTGGCAGCCAATGAGCAGTTCTTC. The chain employs TRBV7-3 and TRBJ2-1; D remains ambiguous. V lost 1 base to trimming and J lost 6 bases, with 13 bases between them. The CDR3 sequence is 15 residues long. Germline assignment: CDR1 SGHTA and CDR2 FQGTGA.